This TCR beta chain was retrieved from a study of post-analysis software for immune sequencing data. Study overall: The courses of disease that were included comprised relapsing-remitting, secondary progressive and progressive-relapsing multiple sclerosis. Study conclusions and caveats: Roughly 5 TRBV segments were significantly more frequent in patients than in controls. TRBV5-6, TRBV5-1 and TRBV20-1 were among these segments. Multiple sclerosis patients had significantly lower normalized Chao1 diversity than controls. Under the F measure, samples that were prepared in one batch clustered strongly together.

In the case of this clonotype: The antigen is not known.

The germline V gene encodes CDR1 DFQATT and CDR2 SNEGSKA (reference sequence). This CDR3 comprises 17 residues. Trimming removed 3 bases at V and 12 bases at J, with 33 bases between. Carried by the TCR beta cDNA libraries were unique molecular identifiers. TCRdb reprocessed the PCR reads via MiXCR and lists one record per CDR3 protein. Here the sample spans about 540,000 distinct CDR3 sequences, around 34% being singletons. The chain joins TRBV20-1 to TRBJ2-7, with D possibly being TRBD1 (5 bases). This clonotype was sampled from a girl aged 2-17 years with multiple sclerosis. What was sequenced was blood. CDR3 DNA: TGCAGTGCTAGCCCACGCGTATCCAGGGCCGGCCCAGAGACCCGGTACTTC. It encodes CSASPRVSRAGPETRYF.